This TCR beta chain was sequenced for a study of shared clonotypes between healthy human individuals. The germline V gene encodes CDR1 SGDLS and CDR2 YYNGEE. The CDR3 extends over 14 amino acids. Trimming stripped 0 bases from V and 8 bases from J, with 12 bases between. Terminally differentiated effector memory CD45RA+ cells were excluded from the naive CD8 cells, which were CD45RO-negative and positively selected for CCR7. Each of the donors was a healthy adult who was HIV-negative and had not had a recent acute infection or vaccination. TCRdb's copy holds only in-frame clones and misses some; the assay was immunoSEQ multiplex PCR. The data hold approximately 2,200,000 clones, with just over 90% observed a single time.

This clonotype was sampled from a man between 18 and 35 years old in good health. Some clones in this sample may be carry-over from other donors' samples. The gene calls are TRBV9 and TRBJ2-1; unclear D gene. Material for sequencing was naive CD8+ T cells from PBMCs. Written as DNA, the CDR3 is TGTGCCAGCAGCGTAGAAAGTCCCCCGGATGAGCAGTTCTTC. This codes for CASSVESPPDEQFF. The full variable domain, its missing parts supplied by reference TRBV9 and TRBJ2-1, is DSGVTQTPKHLITATGQRVTLRCSPRSGDLSVYWYQQSLDQGLQFLIQYYNGEERAKGNILERFSAQQFPDLHSELNLSSLELGDSALYFCASSVESPPDEQFFGPGTRLTVL.